The sample holds a few counts of the clone carrying this T cell receptor beta chain. The germline gives CDR1 SGHRS, CDR2 YFSETQ. This CDR3 is 13 amino acids long. With 4 bases removed from V and 8 bases from J, the gap between germline ends came to 15 bases. The source of the sample is a study of T cells after yellow fever vaccination. MiXCR was run by TCRdb on the 5' RACE reads, yielding one entry per CDR3 protein. The sample holds around 550,000 distinct CDR3 sequences, about a fifth seen once. The sequences come from PBMCs, collected 15 days after the yellow fever booster vaccination. The receptor was isolated from a man aged 30 to 45 who received the YFV17D yellow fever vaccine. This rearrangement joins TRBV5-1 to TRBJ1-2, with a tentative D call TRBD1 (5 bases). The CDR3 region has the DNA TGCGCCAGCAGCACCCGACAGCTCCGGGGCTACACCTTC. It translates to CASSTRQLRGYTF.